Below are 16 T cell receptor beta chains sequenced from a single sample in a study of CD8 T cells in Susac syndrome. RNA was extracted with the RNeasy kit, and a quantity of roughly 0.5 to 1 ug was reverse transcribed using random hexamers. TCRdb analysed the immunoSEQ multiplex PCR reads with MiXCR anew, one entry per CDR3 protein. Here the sample spans 60,000 to 75,000 distinct CDR3 sequences, about 95% being singletons. Source material: CD8+ T cells from PBMCs. These receptors all come from a human donor in good health.

This clonotype was observed a handful of times. V gene TRBV6-9 combines with J gene TRBJ2-7; 10 bases are shared with TRBD2. Germline CDR1 reads MNHGY; CDR2 reads SVAAGI. The V gene end was trimmed by 5 bases and the J gene end by 11 bases; junction bases not matched to a gene: 6. This CDR3 comprises 12 residues. CDR3 DNA sequence: TGTGCCAGCAGTCACACCGGGACTAGCGAGTACGTC. This translates into CASSHTGTSEYV.

The count of this clonotype is one. The chain carries TRBV14 and TRBJ1-5; D remains unclear. Trimming removed 2 bases from V and 7 bases from J, with 6 bases in between. In germline, CDR1 is SGHDN, CDR2 FVKESK. The length of the CDR3 is 12 residues. The DNA for the CDR3 is TGTGCCAGCAGCCAACTGGGGCAGCCCCAGCATTTT. Its translation: CASSQLGQPQHF.

This clonotype was observed a single time. The genes are TRBV7-6 and TRBJ2-3; 7 nucleotides agree with TRBD1. This CDR3 spans 14 amino acids. V was pared by 5 bases and J by 1 base, with 3 bases of the junction left unmatched. The V gene's germline CDR1 is SGHVS and CDR2 FNYEAQ. The CDR3 sequence: CASSIDRGTDTQYF. As DNA, the CDR3 is TGTGCCAGCAGCATCGACAGGGGCACAGATACGCAGTATTTT.

The genes are TRBV6-2 or TRBV6-3 and TRBJ2-2, with TRBD2 matching 7 bases. The V and J ends lost 4 bases and 5 bases, in that order; junction bases with no gene match: 4. This CDR3 spans 14 amino acids. Germline assignment: CDR1 MNHEY and CDR2 SVGEGT. The CDR3 nucleotides read TGTGCCAGCAGTTGGGGGGGACGTACCGGGGAGCTGTTTTTT. This sequence encodes CASSWGGRTGELFF.

The gene calls are TRBV2 and TRBJ1-1; a possible D gene is TRBD1 (6 bases). The CDR3 is 14 residues long. Germline V gives CDR1 SNHLY, CDR2 FYNNEI. Trimming removed 6 bases at V and 1 base at J, with 12 bases between. The DNA of the CDR3 is TGTGCCAGCAGCCGATGGGGGCCGAACACTGAAGCTTTCTTT. It is translated as CASSRWGPNTEAFF.

The chain uses TRBV2 and TRBJ1-5, with 9 positions matching TRBD1. Per germline, CDR1 SNHLY and CDR2 FYNNEI. The CDR3 consists of 15 residues. Trimming removed 3 bases from V and 7 bases from J; junction bases left unmatched: 7. CDR3 DNA: TGTGCCAGCAGTGAGGGACAGGGTCTTAAACAGCCCCAGCATTTT. Translation: CASSEGQGLKQPQHF.

This clonotype came up a few times. This chain links TRBV5-1 with TRBJ1-1, with 8 bases fitting TRBD1. CDR3 length: 13 residues. Germline V gives CDR1 SGHRS, CDR2 YFSETQ. After removal of 7 bases from V and 0 bases from J, the junction contained 2 bases not matched to a gene. CDR3 coding DNA: TGCGCCAGCGCACAGGGGGTGAACACTGAAGCTTTCTTT. It codes for CASAQGVNTEAFF.

This chain joins TRBV5-1 and TRBJ1-3; tentatively, D is TRBD1 (6 bases). The ends were cut back, 4 bases at V and 2 bases at J, with 10 bases in the middle. CDR1 SGHRS and CDR2 YFSETQ come from the germline V gene. This CDR3 is built from 14 residues. The DNA for the CDR3 is TGCGCCAGCAGCCAAACAGGGACTGGAAACACCATATATTTT. Its translation is CASSQTGTGNTIYF. Supplemented by reference TRBV5-1 and TRBJ1-3, the full variable domain reads KAGVTQTPRYLIKTRGQQVTLSCSPISGHRSVSWYQQTPGQGLQFLFEYFSETQRNKGNFPGRFSGRQFSNSRSEMNVSTLELGDSALYLCASSQTGTGNTIYFGEGSWLTVV.

This clonotype came up once. J is TRBJ2-6 and V is TRBV7-3, with no clear D. The CDR3 covers 15 residues. V lost 5 bases and J 2 bases, leaving 10 bases between the germline ends. CDR1 SGHTA and CDR2 FQGTGA come from the germline V gene. Written as DNA, the CDR3 is TGTGCCAGCAGCCCCGATGGTACTGGGGCCAACGTCCTGACTTTC. Translated: CASSPDGTGANVLTF.

The V and J genes are TRBV4-1 and TRBJ2-1, with 11 nucleotides matching TRBD2. Germline CDR1 and CDR2: MGHRA and YSYEKL. This CDR3 comprises 17 residues. V shed 0 bases and J 4 bases; nucleotides not matched to a gene: 5. The CDR3 DNA sequence: TGCGCCAGCAGCCAAGAGGTCGGACTAGCGGGTTACAATGAGCAGTTCTTC. Translated, it gives CASSQEVGLAGYNEQFF.

This rearrangement joins TRBV7-9 to TRBJ2-7; D is undetermined. Trimming stripped 5 bases from V and 3 bases from J, with 11 bases between. Germline-derived CDR1 and CDR2 are SEHNR and FQNEAQ (reference sequence). The CDR3 runs to 13 residues. CDR3 in DNA: TGTGCCAGCAGCGTCTCGGACGGCTACGAGCAGTACTTC. It specifies CASSVSDGYEQYF.

V gene TRBV2 combines with J gene TRBJ1-2; D not certain. V dropped 6 bases and J dropped 4 bases, with 18 bases sitting between them. The CDR3 covers 15 residues. Germline V gives CDR1 SNHLY, CDR2 FYNNEI. The CDR3 spells CASSDGTAGLYGYTF. CDR3 in DNA: TGTGCCAGCAGCGATGGTACGGCCGGACTCTATGGCTACACCTTC. Full variable domain (outside the CDR3, taken from reference TRBV2 and TRBJ1-2): EPEVTQTPSHQVTQMGQEVILRCVPISNHLYFYWYRQILGQKVEFLVSFYNNEISEKSEIFDDQFSVERPDGSNFTLKIRSTKLEDSAMYFCASSDGTAGLYGYTFGSGTRLTVV.

The V call is TRBV14, the J call TRBJ2-1; TRBD1 matches at 11 bases. The germline V gene has CDR1 SGHDN and CDR2 FVKESK. V lost 4 bases and J lost 4; bases outside the gene matches: 6. The CDR3 contains 16 residues. CDR3 residues: CASSRTDRGLYNEQFF. DNA for the CDR3: TGTGCCAGCAGCCGGACGGACAGGGGGCTTTACAATGAGCAGTTCTTC.

This chain connects TRBV3-1 to TRBJ1-6; no definite D call. Trimming shortened V by 3 bases and J by 11 bases, and 8 bases separated the two germline ends. The CDR3 consists of 12 residues. Germline V gene lookup returns CDR1 LGHDT and CDR2 YNNKEL (reference sequence). The CDR3 nucleotides are TGTGCCAGCAGCCATTTCGATGCACCCCTCCACTTT. This translates into CASSHFDAPLHF.

The chain joins TRBV27 to TRBJ2-2; 7 nucleotides line up with TRBD1. V lost 6 bases, J lost 5 bases, and 3 bases stayed unmatched. Germline values: CDR1 MNHEY, CDR2 SMNVEV (reference sequence). CDR3 size: 13 residues. The DNA for the CDR3 is TGTGCCAGCAGCCGCAGGGGGACCGGGGAGCTGTTTTTT. It is translated as CASSRRGTGELFF.

The rearrangement uses TRBV19 and TRBJ2-1; the match to TRBD1 covers 7 bases. Germline-derived CDR1 and CDR2 are LNHDA and SQIVND (reference sequence). The CDR3 is made up of 14 amino acids. Trimming removed 1 base from V and 5 bases from J; junction bases left unmatched: 2. The CDR3 protein is CASSIGDRDNEQFF. The CDR3 nucleotides read TGTGCCAGTAGTATAGGGGACAGAGACAATGAGCAGTTCTTC.